The present T cell receptor (beta chain) was sequenced within a study of blood T cell repertoires in COVID-19. Looking at the study overall: Samples taken during acute and convalescent COVID-19 were collected in the United States, Italy and Spain. Nucleic acid was either cDNA or gDNA, and it came from T cells, B-cell-depleted T cells, or PBMCs.

In the original workflow: How many nucleated cells were present was estimated from reference gene primer amplification. This table comes from immunoSEQ multiplex PCR, and its TCRdb copy is limited to in-frame clones, with some not included. D and trimming were read from the DNA, whereas the V and J calls and clone size are those reported in that table. This table holds 230,000 or so clones, over 75% found once. The sample consisted of peripheral blood. The TCR sequence derives from a man aged 40-49 years with active or convalescent COVID-19.

CDR3: CASSPDRGITEAFF. In DNA form, the CDR3 reads TGTGCCAGCAGCCCAGACAGGGGGATCACTGAAGCTTTCTTT. The chain combines TRBV7-3 with TRBJ1-1, with 9 bases matching TRBD1. Germline V gives CDR1 SGHTA, CDR2 FQGTGA. The length of the CDR3 is 14 residues. Trimming at V came to 5 bases and at J to 4 bases, leaving 5 bases not matched to a gene.